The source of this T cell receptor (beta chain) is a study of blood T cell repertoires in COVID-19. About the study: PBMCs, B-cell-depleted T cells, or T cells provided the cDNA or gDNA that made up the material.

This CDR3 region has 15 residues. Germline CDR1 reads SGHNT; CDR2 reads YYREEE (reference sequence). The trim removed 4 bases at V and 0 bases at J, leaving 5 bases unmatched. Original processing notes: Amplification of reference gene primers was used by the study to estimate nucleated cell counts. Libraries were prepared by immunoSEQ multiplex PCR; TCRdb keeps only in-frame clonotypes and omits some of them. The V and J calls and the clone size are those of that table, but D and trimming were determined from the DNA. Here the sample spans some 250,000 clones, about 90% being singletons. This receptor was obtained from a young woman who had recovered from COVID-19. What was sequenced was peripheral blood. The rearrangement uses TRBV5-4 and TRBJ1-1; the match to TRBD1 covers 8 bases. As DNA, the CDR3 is TGTGCCAGCAGCACCCGGGACAGGTTGAACACTGAAGCTTTCTTT. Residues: CASSTRDRLNTEAFF.